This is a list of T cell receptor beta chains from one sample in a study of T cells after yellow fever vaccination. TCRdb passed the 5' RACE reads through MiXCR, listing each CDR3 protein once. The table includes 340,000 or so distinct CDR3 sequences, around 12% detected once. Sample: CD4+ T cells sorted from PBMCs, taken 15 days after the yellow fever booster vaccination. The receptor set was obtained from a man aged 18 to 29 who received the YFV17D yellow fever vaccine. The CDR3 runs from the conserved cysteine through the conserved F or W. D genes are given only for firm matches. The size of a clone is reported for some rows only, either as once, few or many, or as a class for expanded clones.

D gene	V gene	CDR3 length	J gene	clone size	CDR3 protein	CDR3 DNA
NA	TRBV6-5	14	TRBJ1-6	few	CASSYSMGDSPLHF	TGTGCCAGCAGTTACTCGATGGGGGATTCACCCCTCCACTTT
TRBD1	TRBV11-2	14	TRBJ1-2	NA	CASSSRGGDYGYTF	TGTGCCAGCAGCAGCAGGGGGGGGGACTATGGCTACACCTTC
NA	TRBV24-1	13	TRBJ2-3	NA	CATSPRGTDTQYF	TGTGCCACCAGTCCAAGGGGCACAGATACGCAGTATTTT
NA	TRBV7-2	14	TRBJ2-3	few	CASGQWGPTDTQYF	TGTGCCAGCGGACAATGGGGGCCCACAGATACGCAGTATTTT
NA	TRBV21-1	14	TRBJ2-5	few	CASSTWSGRETQYF	TGTGCCAGCAGCACCTGGTCAGGGAGGGAGACCCAGTACTTC
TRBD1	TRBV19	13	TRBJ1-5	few	CASSTGVRQPQHF	TGTGCCAGTAGCACAGGGGTTCGTCAGCCCCAGCATTTT
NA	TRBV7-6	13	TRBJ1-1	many	CASSQDLNTEAFF	TGTGCCAGCAGCCAAGACCTGAACACTGAAGCTTTCTTT
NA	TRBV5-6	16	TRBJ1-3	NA	CASSLGGRRSGNTIYF	TGTGCCAGCAGCTTGGGCGGGCGGCGCTCTGGAAACACCATATATTTT
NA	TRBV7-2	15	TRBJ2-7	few	CASSLVRGITYEQYF	TGTGCCAGCAGCTTAGTTCGGGGGATTACCTACGAGCAGTACTTC
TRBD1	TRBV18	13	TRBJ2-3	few	CASQTGGTDTQYF	TGTGCCAGCCAGACAGGGGGGACAGATACGCAGTATTTT
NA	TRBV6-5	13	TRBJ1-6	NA	CASSYVGNSPLHF	TGTGCCAGCAGTTACGTGGGTAATTCACCCCTCCACTTT
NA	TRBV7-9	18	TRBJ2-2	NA	CASSPQGARGRNTGELFF	TGTGCCAGCAGCCCCCAAGGGGCCAGGGGTCGGAACACCGGGGAGCTGTTTTTT
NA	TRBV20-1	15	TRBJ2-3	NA	CSAGDPRGVTDTQYF	TGCAGTGCTGGAGACCCCAGGGGGGTCACAGATACGCAGTATTTT
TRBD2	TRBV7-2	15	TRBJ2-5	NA	CASSDWRGARETQYF	TGTGCCAGCAGCGATTGGCGGGGGGCCCGGGAGACCCAGTACTTC
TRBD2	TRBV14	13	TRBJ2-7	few	CASGLKGLHEQYF	TGTGCCAGCGGCCTGAAGGGACTACACGAGCAGTACTTC
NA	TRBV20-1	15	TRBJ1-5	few	CSARESMLINQPQHF	TGCAGTGCTAGAGAATCGATGCTAATCAATCAGCCCCAGCATTTT
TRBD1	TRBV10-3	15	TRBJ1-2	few	CAISDRDRANYGYTF	TGTGCCATCAGTGATCGGGACAGGGCTAACTATGGCTACACCTTC
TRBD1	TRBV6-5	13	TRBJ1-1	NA	CASSPSSTGRAFF	TGTGCCAGCAGCCCATCGTCGACAGGGCGAGCTTTCTTT
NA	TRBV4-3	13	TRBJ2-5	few	CASSQEPQETQYF	TGCGCCAGCAGCCAAGAACCACAAGAGACCCAGTACTTC
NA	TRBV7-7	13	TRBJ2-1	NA	CASSLERGGEQFF	TGTGCTAGCAGCTTAGAGCGAGGTGGGGAGCAGTTCTTC
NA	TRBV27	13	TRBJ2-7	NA	CASSGSHDYEQYF	TGTGCCAGCTCGGGGTCGCACGACTACGAGCAGTACTTC
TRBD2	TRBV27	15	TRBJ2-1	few	CASSLMGGGAEFQFF	TGTGCCAGCAGTTTAATGGGCGGGGGGGCCGAGTTTCAGTTCTTC